A single T cell receptor (beta chain) is shown here with its context. Its antigen is as yet unknown. CDR1 and CDR2 (germline): LNHDA, SQIVND (reference sequence). V lost 5 bases and J 0 bases, leaving 13 bases between the germline ends. There are 15 residues in the CDR3. This specimen comes from a study of untreated major depressive disorder. TCRdb's table, derived via immunoSEQ multiplex PCR, lists solely in-frame clones and lacks some. The sample yields about 27,000 clones, about 90% seen once. General study results and limits: Depressed patients' CD4+ T cells carried increased TRBV05-01 (Vbeta 5.1) usage versus control CD4+ T cells. In every subject, the five largest TRBV05-01 clones were private.

Patients had DSM-IV major depressive disorder with a Hamilton Depression score of at least 18. From thawed PBMCs, CD4+ T cells were purified by negative selection. The chain combines TRBV19 with TRBJ1-2, with D possibly being TRBD1 (6 bases). The sequencing input was CD4+ T cells from PBMCs. The sequence was obtained from a woman aged 25 to 39 with major depressive disorder. The CDR3 sequence is CASSLRTAANYGYTF. DNA of the CDR3: TGTGCCAGTAGTCTACGGACAGCAGCTAACTATGGCTACACCTTC.